The 16 T cell receptor beta chains below come from one sample, sequenced in a study of blood T cell repertoires in COVID-19. The assay was immunoSEQ multiplex PCR, and TCRdb's table has in-frame clones only and misses some. The table has roughly 240,000 clones, roughly 86% seen once. The sample taken for sequencing was peripheral blood. All receptors come from a woman in her fifties or sixties who had recovered from COVID-19.

V and J are TRBV11-3 and TRBJ2-7, with TRBD1 matching over 9 bases. Germline V gene lookup returns CDR1 SGHNT and CDR2 YENEEA. The CDR3 is 15 amino acids. The junction had 8 bases not matched to a gene; V was cut back by 5 bases and J by 3 bases. The CDR3 DNA sequence: TGTGCCAGCAGCGTTTCCGGGACAGGGATCTACGAGCAGTACTTC. Its translation: CASSVSGTGIYEQYF.

This clone showed up just a few times. The CDR3, as DNA: TGTGCCAGCAGCTTAGCGGGCGGGTACTCTGGGGCCAACGTCCTGACTTTC. Translation: CASSLAGGYSGANVLTF. The chain couples TRBV7-2 to TRBJ2-6; possibly TRBD2 for D (5 bases). The length of the CDR3 is 17 residues. V was clipped by 0 bases and J by 0 bases, with 9 bases between them. Germline assignment: CDR1 SGHTA and CDR2 FQGNSA.

J is TRBJ1-6 and V is TRBV9; TRBD1 matches at 9 bases. The CDR3 has 14 residues. V gave up 5 bases and J gave up 8 bases; unmatched junction bases: 5. Germline loops: CDR1 SGDLS, CDR2 YYNGEE. The CDR3 here is CASSRGQGYSPLHF. The CDR3 DNA reads TGTGCCAGCAGTCGGGGACAGGGTTATTCACCCCTCCACTTT.

This chain links TRBV1 with TRBJ1-2; the D call in the table, TRBD1, was not verified against the DNA. TRBV1 corresponds to a pseudogene. The CDR3 has 17 amino acids. CDR3 nucleotides: TGCACCAGCAGCCAAACGTCCCCCGGGACAGACCGTCACGGCTACACCTTC. Protein product: CTSSQTSPGTDRHGYTF.

The genes are TRBV5-6 and TRBJ1-5; D unclear. V was clipped by 1 base and J by 0 bases, with 11 bases between them. This CDR3 is built from 16 residues. The V gene's germline CDR1 is SGHDT and CDR2 YYEEEE. CDR3 amino acids: CASSLKLSYSNQPQHF. The CDR3 DNA sequence: TGTGCCAGCAGCTTGAAGCTCTCTTATAGCAATCAGCCCCAGCATTTT.

This CDR3 reads CASSLDYRAYEQYF. The CDR3 nucleotides read TGTGCCAGCAGCTTGGATTACAGAGCCTACGAGCAGTACTTC. The V gene is TRBV5-6, the J gene TRBJ2-7; D not resolved. Germline CDR1 is SGHDT and CDR2 is YYEEEE. CDR3 size: 14 residues. Trimming shortened V by 0 bases and J by 2 bases, and 9 bases separated the two germline ends.

This sequence joins TRBV6-6 and TRBJ2-7; perhaps TRBD1 as D (6 bases). CDR1 is MNHNY and CDR2 is SVGAGI in the germline V gene (reference sequence). Between the trimmed V and J ends, which lost 2 bases and 4 bases, there was a span of 9 bases. The CDR3 has 13 amino acids. The CDR3 nucleotides are TGTGCCAGCAGTTACCGGGACACTTACGAGCAGTACTTC. This encodes CASSYRDTYEQYF.

The chain couples TRBV19 to TRBJ2-2; 7 nucleotides align to TRBD1. Germline CDR1 and CDR2: LNHDA and SQIVND (reference sequence). This CDR3 contains 16 residues. V shed 6 bases and J 4 bases; nucleotides not matched to a gene: 11. CDR3 nucleotide sequence: TGTGCCAGTAGCAGTAACCGGGACAGATTCACCGGGGAGCTGTTTTTT. The encoded protein is CASSSNRDRFTGELFF.

The chain joins TRBV4-1 to TRBJ1-3, with D maybe TRBD1 (6 bases). Germline V CDR1 and CDR2: MGHRA, YSYEKL. This CDR3 is built from 16 residues. Trimming took 1 base from V and 0 from J, leaving 10 bases between them. The DNA for the CDR3 is TGCGCCAGCAGCCAAGGGACAGTTTACTCTGGAAACACCATATATTTT. This encodes CASSQGTVYSGNTIYF.

In this sample, this clone turned up a few times. The rearrangement joins TRBV4-3 to TRBJ2-7; a weak D match, TRBD1 (5 bases). This CDR3 region has 14 residues. Trimming shortened V by 0 bases and J by 1 base, and 7 bases separated the two germline ends. Per germline, CDR1 LGHNA and CDR2 YSLEER. CDR3 coding DNA: TGCGCCAGCAGCCAAGAGACAGTTTCCTACGAGCAGTACTTC. It is translated as CASSQETVSYEQYF.

The chain is built from TRBV12-3 or TRBV12-4 and TRBJ1-6; no definite D call. The CDR3 loop spans 13 amino acids. Trimming pared 5 bases from V and 4 bases from J, leaving 6 bases between. This CDR3 is CASSQAYNSPLHF. The CDR3 nucleotides are TGTGCCAGCAGTCAGGCTTATAATTCACCCCTCCACTTT.

This clone occurred a few times. As DNA, the CDR3 is TGCGCCAGCAGCTTCGCTACCTCTACTGAGACCGGGGAGCTGTTTTTT. Translating gives CASSFATSTETGELFF. The chain has TRBV5-1 and TRBJ2-2; D gene ambiguous. CDR1 and CDR2 (germline): SGHRS, YFSETQ. This CDR3 has 16 residues. The V end was cut by 2 bases, the J end by 5 bases, with 16 bases between.

The J gene is TRBJ2-5, the V gene TRBV13; 7 bases line up with TRBD1. Unmatched junction bases numbered 7, after V lost 0 bases and J lost 3 bases. In germline, CDR1 is PRHDT, CDR2 FYEKMQ (reference sequence). The CDR3 extends over 16 amino acids. This CDR3 reads CASSLGALTGKETQYF. CDR3 DNA: TGTGCCAGCAGCTTAGGTGCCCTGACAGGGAAAGAGACCCAGTACTTC.

The V call is TRBV28, the J call TRBJ2-7; 7 nucleotides line up with TRBD1. Germline V lookup: CDR1 MDHEN, CDR2 SYDVKM. The CDR3 is 15 amino acids. The junction had 9 bases not matched to a gene; V was cut back by 5 bases and J by 2 bases. The CDR3, as DNA: TGTGCCAGCAGTGCTAAGGGACAGACTCCCTACGAGCAGTACTTC. This sequence encodes CASSAKGQTPYEQYF.

The J gene is TRBJ1-3, the V gene TRBV11-3; 10 bases agree with TRBD1. Per the germline V gene, CDR1 is SGHNT and CDR2 is YENEEA. V was pared by 9 bases and J by 4 bases, with 6 bases of the junction left unmatched. This CDR3 spans 14 amino acids. CDR3 nucleotide sequence: TGTGCCAGAGACAGGGGGCTAGAAGGAAACACCATATATTTT. Amino acid sequence: CARDRGLEGNTIYF.

V and J are TRBV7-2 and TRBJ1-2, with TRBD1 matching over 10 bases. The ends lost 0 bases at V and 6 bases at J; junction bases unmatched: 7. This CDR3 contains 16 residues. Germline assignment: CDR1 SGHTA and CDR2 FQGNSA. The CDR3 DNA sequence: TGTGCCAGCAGCTTAGCGCCGGGACAGGGGCAGGATGGCTACACCTTC. It specifies CASSLAPGQGQDGYTF. The full variable domain, its missing parts supplied by reference TRBV7-2 and TRBJ1-2, is GAGVSQSPSNKVTEKGKDVELRCDPISGHTALYWYRQSLGQGLEFLIYFQGNSAPDKSGLPSDRFSAERTGGSVSTLTIQRTQQEDSAVYLCASSLAPGQGQDGYTFGSGTRLTVV.